This entry lists 16 T cell receptor beta chains sequenced from one sample in a study of blood T cell repertoires in COVID-19. Sequencing was performed with immunoSEQ multiplex PCR; in TCRdb, only in-frame clones are kept and a portion is missing. This table has 250,000 to 350,000 clones, around 90% appearing once. Sample: PBMCs or T cells enriched from blood (not recorded which). These receptors came from a woman aged 18-30 years who had recovered from COVID-19.

The genes are TRBV28 and TRBJ2-1, with 8 bases identical to TRBD2. V was clipped by 5 bases and J by 3 bases; unmatched bases: 6. CDR3 length equals 15 residues. CDR1 is MDHEN and CDR2 is SYDVKM in the germline V gene. The CDR3 DNA reads TGTGCCAGCAGTCTAGCGGGCGGAGACTACAATGAGCAGTTCTTC. Amino acid sequence: CASSLAGGDYNEQFF.

The J gene is TRBJ2-2, the V gene TRBV20-1, with TRBD1 as a possible D gene (5 bases). CDR1 and CDR2 from the germline V gene are DFQATT and SNEGSKA (reference sequence). There are 17 residues in the CDR3. Trimming took off 3 bases at V and 2 bases at J, with 19 bases between the two ends. This chain's CDR3 is CSASRFDGAPNTGELFF. DNA for the CDR3: TGCAGTGCTAGTAGGTTCGATGGGGCGCCAAACACCGGGGAGCTGTTTTTT.

V gene TRBV5-1 combines with J gene TRBJ2-7; TRBD2 matches at 11 bases. The CDR3 consists of 15 residues. J gave up 7 bases and V 3 bases, and 9 bases lay outside the gene matches. Looked up from germline, CDR1 is SGHRS and CDR2 is YFSETQ. This chain's CDR3 is CASSSNRLAGREQYF. The CDR3 bases are TGCGCCAGCAGCTCGAACCGACTAGCGGGAAGAGAGCAGTACTTC.

The chain has TRBV7-2 and TRBJ2-1, with D perhaps TRBD2 (6 bases). The CDR3 sequence is 15 residues long. V lost 1 base and J 6 bases, leaving 13 bases between the germline ends. Germline CDR1 is SGHTA and CDR2 is FQGNSA. CDR3 residues: CASSLVIPGVNEQFF. CDR3 DNA: TGTGCCAGCAGCTTAGTTATTCCGGGGGTCAATGAGCAGTTCTTC. The full variable domain, rest sourced from reference TRBV7-2 and TRBJ2-1, is GAGVSQSPSNKVTEKGKDVELRCDPISGHTALYWYRQSLGQGLEFLIYFQGNSAPDKSGLPSDRFSAERTGGSVSTLTIQRTQQEDSAVYLCASSLVIPGVNEQFFGPGTRLTVL.

The chain couples TRBV7-3 to TRBJ2-3; D not resolved. Per the germline V gene, CDR1 is SGHTA and CDR2 is FQGTGA. The CDR3 consists of 12 residues. Trimming left V 0 bases short and J 6 bases short, with 4 bases between. CDR3 residues: CASSLTADTQYF. DNA for the CDR3: TGTGCCAGCAGCTTAACGGCCGATACGCAGTATTTT.

The rearrangement links TRBV5-8 to TRBJ2-5; D uncertain. The CDR3 runs 12 residues. Germline V CDR1 and CDR2: SGHTS, YDEGEE. V was shortened by 1 base and J by 5 bases, with 6 bases between the two germline ends. The CDR3 sequence is CASSLPRETQYF. The CDR3, as DNA: TGTGCCAGCAGCTTGCCTCGGGAGACCCAGTACTTC. The variable domain in full, with the rest retrieved from reference TRBV5-8 and TRBJ2-5, is EAGVTQSPTHLIKTRGQQATLRCSPISGHTSVYWYQQALGLGLQFLLWYDEGEERNRGNFPPRFSGRQFPNYSSELNVNALELEDSALYLCASSLPRETQYFGPGTRLLVL.

The chain employs TRBV18 and TRBJ2-1; TRBD2 might be the D (6 bases). The V end lost 0 bases, the J end lost 6 bases, and 9 bases lay between the germline ends. This CDR3 is built from 14 residues. Germline-derived CDR1 and CDR2 are KGHSH and LQKENI. The CDR3 region has the DNA TGTGCCAGCTCACCACCAGCTAGCGTCAATGAGCAGTTCTTC. Translated: CASSPPASVNEQFF.

In DNA form, the CDR3 reads TGTGCCAGCAGCTTACTAGCGGGGGCTCCTAGGGAGACCCAGTACTTC. It encodes CASSLLAGAPRETQYF. The chain combines TRBV7-3 with TRBJ2-5; 10 bases fit TRBD2. This CDR3 region has 16 residues. Germline-derived CDR1 and CDR2 are SGHTA and FQGTGA. The V segment lost 2 bases and the J segment 5 bases; nucleotides outside the gene matches: 8.

The chain couples TRBV12-3 or TRBV12-4 to TRBJ1-5, with D hard to call. The length of the CDR3 is 13 residues. The V gene lost 1 base and the J gene lost 7 bases, with 8 bases spanning the gap. CDR3: CASSLERGQPQHF. The CDR3 DNA follows: TGTGCCAGCAGTTTAGAGCGAGGGCAGCCCCAGCATTTT.

The chain couples TRBV6-5 to TRBJ2-4; D perhaps matches TRBD1 (6 bases). V was pared by 6 bases and J by 9 bases, with 21 bases between. Germline V gene data show CDR1 as MNHEY and CDR2 as SVGAGI. This CDR3 has 15 amino acids. The chain's CDR3 is CASRPLGAGESIQYF. As DNA, the CDR3 is TGTGCCAGCAGGCCCCTGGGGGCCGGGGAGAGCATTCAGTACTTC.

This sequence joins TRBV6-5 and TRBJ1-2; D perhaps matches TRBD1 (6 bases). The CDR3 runs 13 residues. Trimming removed 10 bases from V and 5 bases from J, with 17 bases in between. CDR1 and CDR2 from the germline V gene are MNHEY and SVGAGI. The CDR3 loop reads CATGGGGGYGYTF. The CDR3, as DNA: TGTGCCACCGGTGGGGGCGGTGGATATGGCTACACCTTC.

The rearrangement uses TRBV4-3 and TRBJ1-4; no definite D call. Trimming shortened V by 0 bases and J by 5 bases, and 10 bases separated the two germline ends. This CDR3 has 15 amino acids. Germline CDR1 is LGHNA and CDR2 is YSLEER. The CDR3 loop reads CASSQDTRLNEKLFF. CDR3 bases: TGCGCCAGCAGCCAAGATACCAGACTCAATGAAAAACTGTTTTTT.

The V call is TRBV7-3, the J call TRBJ2-3; 11 positions agree with TRBD2. The CDR3 is 18 amino acids. V gave up 5 bases and J gave up 6 bases; unmatched junction bases: 16. Germline CDR1 reads SGHTA; CDR2 reads FQGTGA. The CDR3 DNA sequence: TGTGCCAGCAGCGCCTTACCCCTAGCGGGAGGCCTTCGGGATACGCAGTATTTT. Protein: CASSALPLAGGLRDTQYF.

Only one count was recorded for this clone. The chain links TRBV5-1 to TRBJ2-2; TRBD2 matches at 9 bases. The germline CDR1 and CDR2 sequences are SGHRS and YFSETQ. Trimming took 6 bases from V and 0 from J; bases not matched to a gene: 9. This CDR3 region has 17 residues. The CDR3 DNA sequence: TGCGCCAGCACCATCGAGAGACTAGCGGCGAACACCGGGGAGCTGTTTTTT. It is translated as CASTIERLAANTGELFF.

The rearrangement links TRBV15 to TRBJ2-3; 9 bases map to TRBD2. The V gene end was trimmed by 1 base and the J gene end by 0 bases; junction bases not matched to a gene: 2. Per germline, CDR1 LNHNV and CDR2 YYDKDF (reference sequence). This CDR3 has 16 residues. CDR3 bases: TGTGCCACCAGCAGAGGACTAGCGGCAAGCACAGATACGCAGTATTTT. Encoded protein: CATSRGLAASTDTQYF.

The V call is TRBV2, the J call TRBJ1-2; D is possibly TRBD1 (5 bases). V lost 5 bases and J 1 base, leaving 8 bases between the germline ends. CDR1 and CDR2 from the germline V gene are SNHLY and FYNNEI. This CDR3 spans 13 amino acids. This CDR3 is CASSPDSNYGYTF. The CDR3 bases are TGTGCCAGCAGTCCCGACAGTAACTATGGCTACACCTTC.